This entry features one T cell receptor (beta chain) sequence. The antigen it binds to is not known. No much larger clone exists at a distance of one base, and base qualities are not known. The data were obtained in a study of shared clonotypes between healthy human individuals (dated by TCRdb to about 2020). At the level of the whole study: The cohort included a few men and a couple of women between 18 and 49 years of age. Per donor, three plates each were used for CD4 naive and CD4 memory, two for CD8 naive, and one for CD8 memory. To estimate repertoire size and how much clonotype sharing occurs between individuals, the study deeply sequenced the blood TCR repertoires of several healthy adults. Libraries were prepared and TCR repertoires were sequenced by different laboratories using diverse techniques, in order to increase sequencing depth and limit assay-specific biases. Per donor, leukapheresis produced somewhere between about 0.9 and 9 billion PBMCs. General conclusions and limits of the study: Clonotypes shared by all four sorted-subset donors showed higher generation probabilities than non-shared clonotypes. Rarefaction of sorted-subset datasets indicated incomplete sequencing despite the large sequencing depth. Sampling was restricted to blood, and TCR repertoires in tissue are likely to differ from TCR repertoires in blood. The small number of donors limited the genetic and exposure-history diversity represented. When a handful of donors were compared, the shared fraction of clonotypes was around 5.1% for naive CD4, around 3.6% for naive CD8, roughly 2.5% for memory CD4, and around 0.37% for memory CD8. Naive subsets generally had larger estimated clonotype richness than memory subsets. Pairwise subsampling led to the expectation that sequencing depth would affect the degree of clonotype sharing among donors.

For the CD8 naive samples, CD45RO-negative cells were positively selected for CCR7, yielding a CD45RA+CCR7+ population from which TemRA cells were excluded. The donors were healthy, HIV-negative adults with no recently reported acute infections or vaccinations. All donors were Caucasian adults living in Nashville, Tennessee, USA. After blood collection by leukapheresis, PBMCs were isolated using Ficoll-Histopaque density gradient centrifugation and then cryopreserved in the vapor phase of liquid nitrogen. Purity and quantity of every magnetically sorted T cell population were checked by analytical flow cytometry. Each sorted fraction had its genomic DNA isolated and then quantified by UV absorbance on a Nanodrop 2000c. Measured from the cysteine to the phenylalanine, the CDR3 is 14 residues long. Only the CDR3 region is kept as DNA, spanning 42 bases read in frame from base 1. Deletion took 5 bases off V and 3 bases off J, with a span of 11 bases between the germline ends. For CDR1 and CDR2, the germline V gene lists MDHEN and SYDVKM.

Using the deep immunoSEQ assay, TCR CDR3 regions were amplified from genomic DNA by multiplex PCR. Extracted genomic DNA from each cell subset was distributed evenly across all wells of several immunoSEQ 96-well plates, and each plate was treated as a replicate. Each replicate PCR for sorted subsets received around 200 ng genomic DNA, equal to some 32,000 T cell genomes. Purified libraries were quantified with a Qubit 3.0 fluorometer, sized on a Bioanalyzer 2100, and re-quantified with the KAPA Library Quantification kit. Each immunoSEQ 96-well plate was sequenced on its own single-read 150-cycle Illumina NextSeq 550 flow cell. The original methods were these. Because the immunoSEQ output included only junctional sequences and no quality scores, the filtering could not be the same as the filtering used for full-length reads. To assign V/J genes and CDR3, sequences were annotated against IMGT germline references using PyIR, a Python wrapper for IgBLAST v1.9. Reads were removed for weak V/J assignments (E-value above 1e-6), missing CDR3, stop codons, out-of-frame junctions, or ambiguous translated residues. V3J clonotypes were defined as sequences sharing an identical inferred V gene, J gene, and CDR3 amino acid sequence. The percentage overlap between two repertoires was calculated by dividing the number of shared unique clonotypes by the size of the smaller repertoire. Three approaches were used to assess repertoire richness: RTK rarefaction, the Chao1 estimator, and Recon v2.1 estimates of unobserved clonotypes. Generation probabilities for all TCRbeta clonotypes obtained by the gDNA method from a few donors were computed using OLGA. As stored in TCRdb, this immuneACCESS dataset retains in-frame rearrangements with V and J assigned. A fraction of the clones does not appear; measured against another copy, unresolved V genes explain less than half of the discrepancy, and the remainder lacks a known reason. V and J calls and clone size come straight from that table; D and trimming were deduced from the DNA. A total of around 2,000,000 clones appear in this sample, 85% to 95% of them only once. The ten most abundant clones make up 1.5% to 2% of the sample.

Here the chain combines TRBV28 and TRBJ2-1; the best D guess is TRBD2, with 6 bases matching. This TCR was sampled from a man between 18 and 29 years old in good health. Some clones in this sample may be carry-over from other donors' samples. Input material: naive CD8+ T cells from PBMCs. Sample cell subset or site, as interpreted from the label and publication: CD45RA+CCR7+. The CDR3 reads CASSPMEGYNEQFF. The bases read TGTGCCAGCAGTCCTATGGAGGGCTACAATGAGCAGTTCTTC.